Listed below are T cell receptor beta chains from one sample, sequenced in a study of pediatric ulcerative colitis. The data were produced by immunoSEQ multiplex PCR, yet TCRdb's version contains in-frame clones alone and is incomplete. This sample has 35,000 to 45,000 clones, with over 80% found just once. The sample comprised blood. Source of these receptors: a girl aged 5 to 17 with moderate ulcerative colitis. CDR3s include the opening cysteine and the closing phenylalanine or tryptophan. A D gene is named only where the DNA matches it firmly. Rows may omit the clone size; those that give it use once, few, many or a size class.

V	J	D	size	CDR3	DNA
TRBV2	TRBJ2-3	TRBD2	few	CASRGTGLAVTDTQYF	TGTGCCAGCAGGGGTACGGGACTAGCAGTCACGGATACGCAGTATTTT
TRBV5-5	TRBJ1-4	TRBD1	NA	CASSTDRGKLFF	TGTGCCAGCAGTACAGACAGGGGGAAACTGTTTTTT
TRBV18	TRBJ2-2	TRBD1	NA	CASSPWRQGIGDGELFF	TGTGCCAGCTCACCATGGCGACAGGGCATTGGCGACGGGGAGCTGTTTTTT
TRBV6-5	TRBJ1-3	NA	NA	CASSPSSSGNTIYF	TGTGCCAGCAGTCCATCGAGCTCTGGAAACACCATATATTTT
TRBV28	TRBJ1-1	NA	few	CASSVGTEAFF	TGTGCCAGCAGTGTGGGGACAGAAGCTTTCTTT
TRBV6-1	TRBJ2-7	NA	NA	CASSDQVHLEQYF	TGTGCCAGCAGTGATCAGGTACACCTCGAGCAGTACTTC
TRBV4-3	TRBJ1-3	NA	NA	CASSQRGLENTIYF	TGCGCCAGCAGCCAGAGGGGTCTGGAAAACACCATATATTTT
TRBV6-6	TRBJ1-5	NA	NA	CASSWAGKEPQHF	TGTGCCAGCAGTTGGGCAGGGAAGGAGCCCCAGCATTTT
TRBV10-2	TRBJ2-5	NA	NA	CASSEKAIQETQYF	TGCGCCAGCAGTGAGAAGGCGATACAAGAGACCCAGTACTTC
TRBV7-2	TRBJ1-5	TRBD1	NA	CASSPGQGISNQPQHF	TGTGCCAGCAGCCCGGGACAGGGGATTAGCAATCAGCCCCAGCATTTT
TRBV5-1	TRBJ1-1	NA	NA	CASSSGVTLLNTEAFF	TGCGCCAGCAGCTCAGGGGTCACTCTTTTGAACACTGAAGCTTTCTTT
TRBV5-1	TRBJ1-1	TRBD1	once	CASSLGQGANTEAFF	TGCGCCAGCAGCTTGGGACAGGGGGCGAACACTGAAGCTTTCTTT
TRBV2	TRBJ2-7	NA	NA	CASSGGQEFEQYF	TGTGCCAGCAGTGGGGGGCAGGAATTCGAGCAGTACTTC
TRBV27	TRBJ1-1	NA	NA	CASSLIMGTAEAFF	TGTGCCAGCAGTTTAATCATGGGGACCGCCGAAGCTTTCTTT
TRBV7-2	TRBJ2-1	NA	NA	CASSLSRGDYNEQFF	TGTGCCAGCAGCTTATCGAGGGGGGATTACAATGAGCAGTTCTTC
TRBV10-3	TRBJ2-7	NA	NA	CAISESNGYEQYF	TGTGCCATCAGTGAGTCGAATGGGTACGAGCAGTACTTC
TRBV6-5	TRBJ2-7	NA	NA	CASSYSTGFYPYEQYF	TGTGCCAGCAGTTACTCGACAGGTTTTTACCCCTACGAGCAGTACTTC
TRBV27	TRBJ2-7	TRBD1	NA	CASSFGPGISAGTASATPYEQYF	TGTGCCAGCAGTTTCGGCCCGGGTATCTCCGCCGGGACAGCTTCAGCTACCCCCTACGAGCAGTACTTC
TRBV7-2	TRBJ1-3	NA	once	CASTTGHVGNTIYF	TGTGCCAGCACGACGGGGCACGTTGGAAACACCATATATTTT
TRBV11-1	TRBJ2-3	NA	NA	CASSLWFEGSPDTQYF	TGTGCCAGCAGCTTATGGTTTGAGGGTTCGCCCGATACGCAGTATTTT
TRBV7-2	TRBJ1-5	NA	NA	CASSLSTDVQPQHF	TGTGCCAGCAGCTTATCCACGGACGTTCAGCCCCAGCATTTT
TRBV29-1	TRBJ1-2	TRBD1	NA	CSVQTGSNYGYTF	TGCAGCGTTCAGACAGGGTCTAACTATGGCTACACCTTC
TRBV7-2	TRBJ2-3	NA	NA	CASSHTPGDTQYF	TGTGCCAGCAGCCATACACCGGGGGATACGCAGTATTTT
TRBV6-5	TRBJ2-7	NA	NA	CASSYLGGGSYEQYF	TGTGCCAGCAGTTACCTGGGCGGAGGGTCCTACGAGCAGTACTTC
TRBV5-1	TRBJ2-2	NA	NA	CASSWRVAANTGELFF	TGCGCCAGCAGCTGGAGGGTAGCGGCTAACACCGGGGAGCTGTTTTTT
TRBV6-1	TRBJ2-3	NA	NA	CASSDRVGKDTQYF	TGTGCCAGCAGTGACAGGGTGGGTAAGGATACGCAGTATTTT
TRBV7-6	TRBJ2-5	TRBD2	NA	CASSLEEIIAGGTQETQYF	TGTGCCAGCAGCTTAGAAGAGATTATAGCGGGGGGAACCCAAGAGACCCAGTACTTC
TRBV7-9	TRBJ1-5	NA	few	CASSTLNQPQHF	TGTGCCAGCAGTACACTCAACCAGCCCCAGCATTTT
TRBV6-1	TRBJ1-6	NA	NA	CASSDRDNSPLHF	TGTGCCAGCAGTGACAGGGATAATTCACCCCTCCACTTT
TRBV14	TRBJ2-7	NA	NA	CASSPPGTSEQYF	TGTGCCAGCAGCCCTCCCGGGACGAGTGAGCAGTACTTC
TRBV7-9	TRBJ2-7	TRBD1	NA	CASSFSDRDPYEQYF	TGTGCCAGCAGCTTCTCGGACAGGGACCCCTACGAGCAGTACTTC
TRBV7-2	TRBJ2-1	TRBD2	NA	CASSYTSGGADEQFF	TGTGCCAGCAGCTACACTAGCGGGGGGGCAGATGAGCAGTTCTTC
TRBV18	TRBJ1-2	TRBD1	NA	CASSRQGAEDGYTF	TGTGCCAGCTCAAGACAGGGGGCGGAAGATGGCTACACCTTC
TRBV2	TRBJ1-5	TRBD1	few	CASHPKDRKNQPQHF	TGTGCCAGCCACCCCAAGGACAGGAAGAATCAGCCCCAGCATTTT
TRBV7-9	TRBJ2-1	NA	once	CASSPRNNEQFF	TGTGCCAGCAGCCCCAGGAACAATGAGCAGTTCTTC
TRBV19	TRBJ1-4	NA	NA	CASSPRGEKLFF	TGTGCCAGTAGTCCGAGGGGTGAAAAACTGTTTTTT
TRBV4-3	TRBJ1-4	NA	NA	CASSQEGATNEKLFF	TGCGCCAGCAGCCAAGAAGGTGCAACTAATGAAAAACTGTTTTTT
TRBV18	TRBJ2-1	NA	NA	CASSPPRGDSSYNEQFF	TGTGCCAGCTCACCACCGAGGGGGGACAGCTCCTACAATGAGCAGTTCTTC
TRBV5-4	TRBJ2-3	NA	once	CASSGPAPASTDTQYF	TGTGCCAGCAGCGGGCCGGCGCCAGCTAGCACAGATACGCAGTATTTT
TRBV30	TRBJ1-6	NA	NA	CAWSANSDTLGGSPLHF	TGTGCCTGGAGTGCGAATTCGGACACCCTAGGGGGTTCACCCCTCCACTTT
TRBV7-3	TRBJ2-2	TRBD2	NA	CASSLIGVLAGASNTGELFF	TGTGCCAGCAGCTTAATTGGGGTGCTAGCGGGGGCTTCGAACACCGGGGAGCTGTTTTTT
TRBV10-3	TRBJ1-1	TRBD1	NA	CAISPRQGANEAFF	TGTGCCATCAGCCCCCGACAGGGGGCGAATGAAGCTTTCTTT
TRBV4-2	TRBJ2-2	NA	NA	CASSQGDAPNRYTGELFF	TGTGCCAGCAGCCAAGGTGACGCCCCAAACAGGTACACCGGGGAGCTGTTTTTT
TRBV10-3	TRBJ1-5	NA	NA	CAISEDYSNQPQHF	TGTGCCATCAGTGAGGACTATAGCAATCAGCCCCAGCATTTT
TRBV27	TRBJ2-2	TRBD1	NA	CASGYSGGTGELFF	TGTGCCAGCGGATACTCAGGGGGCACCGGGGAGCTGTTTTTT
TRBV6-5	TRBJ1-1	NA	NA	CASSYSAQGEAFF	TGTGCCAGCAGTTACTCCGCCCAGGGTGAAGCTTTCTTT